The source of this T cell receptor beta chain is a study of tumor and adjacent non-tumor tissue in lung cancer. Three rounds of nested PCR, following a modified ARM-PCR protocol, produced the TCRbeta library. TCRdb processed the multiplex PCR reads anew with MiXCR; each CDR3 protein has one entry. The sample lists 130,000 or so distinct CDR3 sequences, 66% occurring once. There are 15 residues in the CDR3. Per the germline V gene, CDR1 is MNHNS and CDR2 is SASEGT. Comment on this clonotype: One junction end disagrees with the germline gene, perhaps due to a read error.

No cell sorting was done before RNA was extracted from the tissue. V usage is TRBV6-1 and J usage is TRBJ2-1; 10 bases are a match to TRBD1. The TCR comes from a man aged 25 to 45 with non-small cell lung cancer. Sample: lung tumor tissue. Written as DNA, the CDR3 is TGTGCCAGCAATGGGCGACAGGGGGCTTACAAAGAGCAGTTCTTC. Protein: CASNGRQGAYKEQFF.